Each of the 5 T cell receptor beta chains below was sequenced from the same sample in a study of T-cell reconstitution after alpha-beta-depleted transplantation in children. A library of TCRbeta sequences, prepared with unique molecular identifiers, was generated. TCRdb used MiXCR to reprocess the PCR reads, holding one entry per CDR3 protein. Of roughly 400,000 distinct CDR3 sequences detected, around 46% appear once; the ten largest clones hold approximately 30%. The specimen was PBMCs, collected before TCRalphabeta/CD19-depleted stem cell transplant. The receptor source for this set is a girl aged 2-10 years with aplastic anemia, due to receive a stem cell transplant.

This clonotype has a handful of counts. V is TRBV18 and J is TRBJ2-6; 8 nucleotides line up with TRBD1. V was clipped by 6 bases and J by 1 base; unmatched bases: 8. The CDR3 contains 17 residues. Germline lookup yields CDR1 KGHSH and CDR2 LQKENI. The CDR3 is CASSPIRTGSGANVLTF. The CDR3 region has the DNA TGTGCCAGCTCCCCCATAAGGACAGGGTCTGGGGCCAACGTCCTGACTTTC. Supplemented by reference TRBV18 and TRBJ2-6, the full variable domain reads NAGVMQNPRHLVRRRGQEARLRCSPMKGHSHVYWYRQLPEEGLKFMVYLQKENIIDESGMPKERFSAEFPKEGPSILRIQQVVRGDSAAYFCASSPIRTGSGANVLTFGAGSRLTVL.

The V gene is TRBV20-1, the J gene TRBJ2-4; D possibly uses TRBD1 or TRBD2 (5 bases each). The ends were cut back, 0 bases at V and 3 bases at J, with 12 bases in the middle. Germline V gene sequence: CDR1 DFQATT, CDR2 SNEGSKA (reference sequence). This CDR3 comprises 15 residues. CDR3 DNA sequence: TGCAGTGCTAGAGAGCCGGGACCAGGCAAAAACATTCAGTACTTC. Translated, it gives CSAREPGPGKNIQYF.

This clonotype was found many times. This chain uses TRBV5-1 with TRBJ2-3; D gene ambiguous. V lost 4 bases to trimming and J lost 4 bases, with 7 bases between them. This CDR3 is 12 amino acids long. Germline values: CDR1 SGHRS, CDR2 YFSETQ. The CDR3 spells CASSPVADTQYF. The CDR3 coding sequence is TGCGCCAGCAGCCCCGTCGCAGATACGCAGTATTTT.

This clonotype was counted once. This chain joins TRBV12-3 or TRBV12-4 and TRBJ2-3; D possibly corresponds to TRBD1 (5 bases). The CDR3 contains 15 residues. V was pared by 6 bases and J by 4 bases, with 17 bases between. The CDR3 spells CASRRQTAGPDTQYF. DNA for the CDR3: TGTGCCAGCAGACGACAGACCGCCGGTCCAGATACGCAGTATTTT.

This sequence joins TRBV11-2 and TRBJ2-2; tentatively, D is TRBD1 (5 bases). The CDR3 consists of 14 residues. Germline lookup yields CDR1 SGHAT and CDR2 FQNNGV. The V end was cut by 0 bases, the J end by 4 bases, with 6 bases between. The CDR3, as DNA: TGTGCCAGCAGCTTAGAAAGGGGCACCGGGGAGCTGTTTTTT. This encodes CASSLERGTGELFF.